The 29 T cell receptor beta chains reported below all come from one sample, sequenced in a study of CD8 T cells in Susac syndrome. Random-hexamer reverse transcription was applied to about 0.45 to 1 ug RNA. MiXCR was run by TCRdb on the immunoSEQ multiplex PCR reads, yielding one entry per CDR3 protein. The sample lists about 120,000 distinct CDR3 sequences, over 95% occurring once. What was sequenced was CD4+ T cells from PBMCs. These receptors originate from a human donor with Susac syndrome.

This clonotype has more than one count but fewer than ten. The chain recombines TRBV29-1 with TRBJ1-4, with TRBD1 matching 10 bases. This CDR3 contains 12 residues. Trimming took 5 bases from V and 8 from J; bases not matched to a gene: 2. Per germline, CDR1 SQVTM and CDR2 ANQGSEA. The CDR3 protein is CSVRTGGEKLFF. The CDR3 nucleotides are TGCAGCGTTCGGACAGGGGGGGAAAAACTGTTTTTT.

The V gene is TRBV2, the J gene TRBJ2-7; D is perhaps TRBD1 or TRBD2 (5 bases each). This CDR3 comprises 14 residues. The germline CDR1 and CDR2 sequences are SNHLY and FYNNEI. With 4 bases removed from V and 1 base from J, the gap between germline ends came to 11 bases. CDR3 sequence (DNA): TGTGCCAGCAGTGGAGGGCAGGGTTCCTACGAGCAGTACTTC. It is translated as CASSGGQGSYEQYF.

V usage is TRBV20-1 and J usage is TRBJ2-1; 14 bases line up with TRBD2. The V and J ends lost 5 bases and 9 bases, in that order; junction bases with no gene match: 9. The CDR3 is 15 residues long. In germline, CDR1 is DFQATT, CDR2 SNEGSKA (reference sequence). The CDR3 DNA reads as TGCAGTGCTCCTCCGGGACTAGCGGGAGAGGGTGAGCAGTTCTTC. Amino acids: CSAPPGLAGEGEQFF.

V and J are TRBV30 and TRBJ1-1; 7 nucleotides agree with TRBD1. Germline V gene sequence: CDR1 GTSNPN, CDR2 SVGIG (reference sequence). CDR3 length: 17 amino acids. Trimming removed 3 bases from V and 4 bases from J; junction bases left unmatched: 17. Written as DNA, the CDR3 is TGTGCCTGGAGCCGCCCAGGGACAGCCCGAATGGTCACTGAAGCTTTCTTT. It is translated as CAWSRPGTARMVTEAFF.

The chain is built from TRBV30 and TRBJ2-2; the D gene is possibly TRBD1 (5 bases). The CDR3 has 13 residues. The germline V gene has CDR1 GTSNPN and CDR2 SVGIG (reference sequence). The germline V and J ends were trimmed by 6 bases and 7 bases, with 15 bases remaining between them. This CDR3 is CACQQQGVGELFF. The CDR3 DNA reads as TGTGCCTGTCAGCAGCAAGGGGTCGGGGAGCTGTTTTTT.

The V gene is TRBV11-1, the J gene TRBJ2-1, with D unclear. V was shortened by 5 bases and J by 0 bases, with 14 bases between the two germline ends. The CDR3 extends over 16 amino acids. Germline V lookup: CDR1 SGHAT, CDR2 FQDESV (reference sequence). DNA for the CDR3: TGTGCCAGCAGCCCAACAATGGTGAGCTCCTACAATGAGCAGTTCTTC. Translated, it gives CASSPTMVSSYNEQFF. Full variable domain (remainder filled in from reference TRBV11-1 and TRBJ2-1): EAEVAQSPRYKITEKSQAVAFWCDPISGHATLYWYRQILGQGPELLVQFQDESVVDDSQLPKDRFSAERLKGVDSTLKIQPAELGDSAMYLCASSPTMVSSYNEQFFGPGTRLTVL.

The J gene is TRBJ2-5, the V gene TRBV10-3, with 10 bases aligning to TRBD1. This CDR3 region has 14 residues. Germline V lookup: CDR1 ENHRY, CDR2 SYGVKD. V lost 4 bases to trimming and J lost 5 bases; unmatched junction nucleotides: 4. CDR3 protein: CAISVDRGPETQYF. CDR3 nucleotides: TGTGCCATCAGTGTTGACAGGGGGCCGGAGACCCAGTACTTC.

The gene calls are TRBV20-1 and TRBJ1-1; unclear D gene. CDR3 size: 13 residues. CDR1 DFQATT and CDR2 SNEGSKA come from the germline V gene (reference sequence). CDR3 region: CSPRDGWNTEAFF. The CDR3, as DNA: TGCAGCCCAAGAGACGGATGGAACACTGAAGCTTTCTTT.

The chain employs TRBV30 and TRBJ1-5; no clear D. Germline assignment: CDR1 GTSNPN and CDR2 SVGIG (reference sequence). V was shortened by 2 bases and J by 0 bases, with 5 bases between the two germline ends. The CDR3 contains 13 residues. This CDR3 reads CAWSSDSNQPQHF. The CDR3 DNA is TGTGCCTGGAGTTCCGATAGCAATCAGCCCCAGCATTTT. The entire variable domain, with the rest obtained from reference TRBV30 and TRBJ1-5, is as follows: SQTIHQWPATLVQPVGSPLSLECTVEGTSNPNLYWYRQAAGRGLQLLFYSVGIGQISSEVPQNLSASRPQDRQFILSSKKLLLSDSGFYLCAWSSDSNQPQHFGDGTRLSIL.

The V gene is TRBV5-1, the J gene TRBJ2-5; 11 positions agree with TRBD2. Germline V lookup: CDR1 SGHRS, CDR2 YFSETQ. V lost 5 bases to trimming and J lost 6 bases; unmatched junction nucleotides: 6. The CDR3 is 14 residues long. The CDR3 is CASSPTSGSKTQYF. DNA for the CDR3: TGCGCCAGCAGTCCAACTAGCGGGAGTAAGACCCAGTACTTC.

The J gene is TRBJ1-4, the V gene TRBV20-1; 11 bases agree with TRBD1. Germline trimming cut 6 bases from V and 0 bases from J; bases unmatched to any gene: 12. The germline CDR1 and CDR2 sequences are DFQATT and SNEGSKA (reference sequence). This CDR3 comprises 18 residues. The DNA for the CDR3 is TGCAGTGCACATAGGACAGGGGGCGCCCGGACAACTAATGAAAAACTGTTTTTT. As protein: CSAHRTGGARTTNEKLFF.

The rearrangement joins TRBV4-2 to TRBJ2-2, with TRBD1 identical over 9 bases. The J segment lost 1 base and the V segment lost 1 base, leaving 7 bases of the junction unmatched. The CDR3 consists of 18 residues. Germline CDR1 LGHNA, CDR2 YNFKEQ. CDR3 nucleotide sequence: TGTGCCAGCAGCCAAGTCTCTGGACAGGGGCGGAACACCGGGGAGCTGTTTTTT. Encoded protein: CASSQVSGQGRNTGELFF.

The chain combines TRBV5-6 with TRBJ1-2, with D hard to call. This CDR3 contains 12 residues. V gave up 0 bases and J gave up 8 bases, with 8 bases separating them. CDR1 and CDR2 from the germline V gene are SGHDT and YYEEEE. The CDR3 DNA follows: TGTGCCAGCAGCTTGGTGGGAGGAGGCTACACCTTC. Amino acids: CASSLVGGGYTF.

This clonotype was seen only once. This chain uses TRBV20-1 with TRBJ2-6; TRBD2 aligns across 8 bases. J lost 2 bases, V lost 0 bases, and 0 bases had no gene match. Germline loops: CDR1 DFQATT, CDR2 SNEGSKA (reference sequence). This CDR3 contains 15 residues. The CDR3, as DNA: TGCAGTGCTAGAGATAGCGGGGCTGGGGCCAACGTCCTGACTTTC. This encodes CSARDSGAGANVLTF.

The J gene is TRBJ2-1, the V gene TRBV24-1, with 9 bases that match TRBD1. The trim removed 4 bases at V and 9 bases at J, leaving 12 bases unmatched. This CDR3 contains 16 residues. The germline CDR1 and CDR2 sequences are KGHDR and SFDVKD. CDR3 sequence reads: CATSEAGTGCFGEQFF. DNA of the CDR3: TGTGCCACCAGTGAAGCCGGGACAGGGTGTTTTGGTGAGCAGTTCTTC.

The V call is TRBV7-2, the J call TRBJ1-2; D may be TRBD1 (6 bases). Trimming removed 5 bases at V and 0 bases at J, with 13 bases between. Germline V gene sequence: CDR1 SGHTA, CDR2 FQGNSA. The CDR3 sequence is 15 residues long. CDR3 DNA sequence: TGTGCCAGCAGCCTCTCGGACAGAGCTAACTATGGCTACACCTTC. Protein: CASSLSDRANYGYTF.

This chain joins TRBV29-1 and TRBJ2-2, with a possible D match to TRBD2 (5 bases). Per germline, CDR1 SQVTM and CDR2 ANQGSEA. This CDR3 has 12 amino acids. With 4 bases removed from V and 6 bases from J, the gap between germline ends came to 9 bases. The CDR3 sequence: CSVGAGAGELFF. The CDR3 DNA sequence: TGCAGCGTTGGGGCCGGGGCCGGGGAGCTGTTTTTT.

This chain links TRBV9 with TRBJ2-1; D gene unclear. The CDR3 totals 15 residues. Germline CDR1 SGDLS, CDR2 YYNGEE. V lost 4 bases to trimming and J lost 3 bases, with 14 bases between them. The CDR3 sequence is CASSPTSEDYNEQFF. The CDR3 DNA reads as TGTGCCAGCAGCCCCACATCCGAGGACTACAATGAGCAGTTCTTC.

The chain employs TRBV5-6 and TRBJ2-1; no reliable D call. The ends were cut back, 4 bases at V and 8 bases at J, with 10 bases in the middle. Germline assignment: CDR1 SGHDT and CDR2 YYEEEE. The CDR3 is 12 residues long. The DNA for the CDR3 is TGTGCCAGCAGCCGGCCGACGGATGAGCAGTTCTTC. Translated, it gives CASSRPTDEQFF.

The chain couples TRBV5-1 to TRBJ2-1; 13 bases line up with TRBD2. V lost 3 bases to trimming and J lost 2 bases; unmatched junction nucleotides: 2. Germline loops: CDR1 SGHRS, CDR2 YFSETQ. This CDR3 is built from 16 residues. CDR3 coding DNA: TGCGCCAGCAGCTCAGGACTAGCGGGAGCCTACAATGAGCAGTTCTTC. Its translation is CASSSGLAGAYNEQFF. Based on the CDR3 plus reference TRBV5-1 and TRBJ2-1, the full variable domain is KAGVTQTPRYLIKTRGQQVTLSCSPISGHRSVSWYQQTPGQGLQFLFEYFSETQRNKGNFPGRFSGRQFSNSRSEMNVSTLELGDSALYLCASSSGLAGAYNEQFFGPGTRLTVL.

V and J are TRBV25-1 and TRBJ2-7; D unclear. From germline, CDR1 is MGHDK and CDR2 SYGVNS. Trimming left V 7 bases short and J 3 bases short, with 13 bases between. The CDR3 has 13 amino acids. The CDR3 reads CASNSGLNYEQYF. The CDR3 DNA is TGTGCCAGCAACTCGGGCCTTAACTACGAGCAGTACTTC.

The chain recombines TRBV5-1 with TRBJ2-3; D might be TRBD1 (6 bases). CDR1 and CDR2 (germline): SGHRS, YFSETQ. Trimming shortened V by 0 bases and J by 2 bases, and 7 bases separated the two germline ends. CDR3 length: 14 amino acids. CDR3 amino acids: CASSLGDITDTQYF. The DNA for the CDR3 is TGCGCCAGCAGCTTGGGGGACATCACAGATACGCAGTATTTT.

This clonotype appeared once. The V gene is TRBV5-6, the J gene TRBJ2-7; the match to TRBD2 covers 7 bases. The V gene end was trimmed by 2 bases and the J gene end by 2 bases; junction bases not matched to a gene: 4. This CDR3 comprises 14 residues. Germline CDR1 is SGHDT and CDR2 is YYEEEE. CDR3 nucleotides: TGTGCCAGCAGCTTCGGCGGGAGAACCTACGAGCAGTACTTC. Its translation is CASSFGGRTYEQYF.

V is TRBV12-3 or TRBV12-4 and J is TRBJ1-1; unclear D gene. V was pared by 5 bases and J by 2 bases, with 12 bases between. This CDR3 has 14 residues. CDR3 DNA sequence: TGTGCCAGCAGTGGACTCGGGAGAAACACTGAAGCTTTCTTT. Translation gives CASSGLGRNTEAFF.

This clonotype was observed a single time. The chain is built from TRBV20-1 and TRBJ1-2, with 9 positions matching TRBD1. Trimming at V came to 5 bases and at J to 7 bases, leaving 8 bases not matched to a gene. The germline gives CDR1 DFQATT, CDR2 SNEGSKA (reference sequence). The CDR3 length is 13 residues. The CDR3 loop is CSAEPGQGRGYTF. Here the CDR3 DNA reads TGCAGTGCTGAACCGGGACAGGGACGTGGCTACACCTTC.

The table lists this clonotype with a count of one. The genes are TRBV5-4 and TRBJ1-1, with 8 bases lining up with TRBD1. Germline assignment: CDR1 SGHNT and CDR2 YYREEE (reference sequence). This CDR3 is 16 amino acids long. V shed 4 bases and J 4 bases; nucleotides not matched to a gene: 12. CDR3 sequence reads: CASSGTRQGQGTEAFF. The CDR3 coding sequence is TGTGCCAGCAGCGGAACTAGACAGGGGCAGGGCACTGAAGCTTTCTTT.

The chain uses TRBV28 and TRBJ2-7; weak D call: TRBD1 (6 bases). Trimming left V 3 bases short and J 6 bases short, with 15 bases between. Germline CDR1 reads MDHEN; CDR2 reads SYDVKM. The CDR3 consists of 14 residues. The CDR3 DNA reads as TGTGCCAGCAGTTTCCACGACAGCAGGGGCGAGCAGTACTTC. Protein: CASSFHDSRGEQYF.

The J gene is TRBJ2-5, the V gene TRBV9; D not resolved. The V gene's germline CDR1 is SGDLS and CDR2 YYNGEE. Trimming left V 0 bases short and J 3 bases short, with 6 bases between. This CDR3 is built from 13 residues. CDR3 sequence (DNA): TGTGCCAGCAGCGTAGGGGCGGAAGAGACCCAGTACTTC. This codes for CASSVGAEETQYF. The full variable domain, completed using reference TRBV9 and TRBJ2-5, is DSGVTQTPKHLITATGQRVTLRCSPRSGDLSVYWYQQSLDQGLQFLIQYYNGEERAKGNILERFSAQQFPDLHSELNLSSLELGDSALYFCASSVGAEETQYFGPGTRLLVL.

The chain recombines TRBV6-6 with TRBJ1-2; TRBD1 agrees at 7 bases. CDR1 MNHNY and CDR2 SVGAGI come from the germline V gene (reference sequence). This CDR3 has 14 amino acids. Germline trimming cut 2 bases from V and 2 bases from J; bases unmatched to any gene: 2. The CDR3 protein is CASSYTDRNYGYTF. In DNA form, the CDR3 reads TGTGCCAGCAGTTACACGGACAGGAACTATGGCTACACCTTC.